This T cell receptor beta chain was identified during a study (dated by TCRdb to the early 2010s). Concerning this clonotype: It has no known antigen specificity. Base-call qualities are not available, and no considerably larger clone is one nucleotide away.

From its cysteine to its phenylalanine, the CDR3 spans 14 amino acids. The CDR3 DNA has 42 bases and is translated from base 1. The germline V gene (reference sequence) sets CDR1 to GTSNPN and CDR2 to SVGIG. V and J lose 8 bases and 4 bases, and a span of 20 bases separates them. Sequencing took place on an Illumina Genome Analyzer IIx. TCRdb took the public reads, trimmed them with fastp at Q25, ran MiXCR for clone calling and kept in-frame beta chains. Each entry is one CDR3 protein sequence, shown with its most common DNA and genes. The sample table contains roughly 15,000 distinct CDR3 sequences; only one count was recorded for around 30% of them. 15% to 20% of the sample goes to the ten largest clones.

This clonotype was sampled from a human donor. Material for sequencing was blood. The sequence joins TRBV30 to TRBJ1-1; TRBD1 is a weak D gene call, 5 bases matching. The CDR3 reads as follows: CAMEGGAQTTEAFF. Here is the DNA: TGTGCCATGGAGGGAGGGGCGCAGACCACTGAAGCTTTCTTT.